The 23 T cell receptor beta chains in this list originate from one sample, sequenced in a study of post-analysis software for immune sequencing data. Findings and caveats of the study: TRBV segments more frequent in patients than in controls numbered five and included TRBV5-6, TRBV5-1 and TRBV20-1.

The library was made from cDNA and included unique molecular identifiers. TCRdb redid the calling of the PCR reads with MiXCR, one entry per CDR3 protein. This sample carries about 540,000 distinct CDR3 sequences, around 34% of them seen once, and the ten largest clones take less than 6%. The antigens for these receptors are not known. The source material was blood. Receptors were obtained from a girl aged 2-17 years with multiple sclerosis.

The chain combines TRBV6-1 with TRBJ2-5, with D tentatively TRBD1 (5 bases). Germline CDR1 and CDR2: MNHNS and SASEGT. The CDR3 has 15 residues. V shed 2 bases and J shed 0 bases, with 10 bases lying between them. In DNA form, the CDR3 reads TGTGCCAGCAGTGAATATTTCAGGGACCAAGAGACCCAGTACTTC. Protein sequence: CASSEYFRDQETQYF.

This clonotype was found many times. This chain uses TRBV20-1 with TRBJ1-1, with a weak D call TRBD1 (5 bases). The V gene lost 3 bases and the J gene lost 4 bases, with 6 bases spanning the gap. This CDR3 contains 11 residues. CDR1 is DFQATT, CDR2 SNEGSKA, per germline (reference sequence). The CDR3 spells CSARGGTEAFF. In DNA form, the CDR3 reads TGCAGTGCTAGGGGGGGCACTGAAGCTTTCTTT.

The chain is built from TRBV7-9 and TRBJ2-4; D unresolved. The J call may be mistaken, given a closer DNA end match to TRBJ2-7. The CDR3 is 12 residues long. CDR1 and CDR2 (germline): SEHNR, FQNEAQ (reference sequence). CDR3 sequence: CASSPLDYEQYF. CDR3 DNA sequence: TGTGCCAGCAGCCCCCTGGACTACGAGCAGTACTTC.

V is TRBV12-3 or TRBV12-4 and J is TRBJ2-7; the match to TRBD1 covers 7 bases. Trimming at V came to 4 bases and at J to 2 bases, leaving 8 bases not matched to a gene. This CDR3 is built from 15 residues. CDR3 in DNA: TGTGCCAGCAGTTCTCGGGACAGCTTGACCTACGAGCAGTACTTC. This codes for CASSSRDSLTYEQYF.

This chain connects TRBV29-1 to TRBJ2-5; the D is unclear. CDR1 and CDR2 (germline): SQVTM, ANQGSEA. V was trimmed by 6 bases and J by 5 bases, leaving 16 bases between them. The CDR3 runs to 13 residues. The CDR3 loop reads CSVAPGSAETQYF. CDR3 nucleotides: TGCAGCGTCGCCCCTGGCAGCGCGGAGACCCAGTACTTC.

The V call is TRBV10-3, the J call TRBJ2-7; D is ambiguous. Germline CDR1 ENHRY, CDR2 SYGVKD. The CDR3 loop spans 15 amino acids. Trimming stripped 6 bases from V and 0 bases from J, with 15 bases between. The CDR3 DNA reads TGTGCCATCAGCGGCCGGGCAGGAAGCTCCTACGAGCAGTACTTC. Its translation is CAISGRAGSSYEQYF.

The chain uses TRBV5-1 and TRBJ2-3, with 12 nucleotides matching TRBD2. Unmatched junction bases numbered 16, after V lost 4 bases and J lost 4 bases. The CDR3 has 19 amino acids. The V gene's germline CDR1 is SGHRS and CDR2 YFSETQ. Here the CDR3 reads CASSNPGLAGGPGADTQYF. CDR3 DNA sequence: TGCGCCAGCAGCAACCCGGGCCTAGCGGGGGGGCCCGGTGCAGATACGCAGTATTTT.

The V call is TRBV5-1, the J call TRBJ1-4; 8 bases fit TRBD1. The V gene's germline CDR1 is SGHRS and CDR2 YFSETQ. Losses at the gene ends were 2 bases for V and 2 bases for J; bases not matched to a gene: 2. This CDR3 region has 15 residues. This CDR3 reads CASSFGDRTNEKLFF. The CDR3 DNA reads TGCGCCAGCAGCTTTGGGGACAGGACTAATGAAAAACTGTTTTTT.

This chain links TRBV18 with TRBJ1-2, with D perhaps TRBD1 (6 bases). V lost 1 base and J 7 bases, leaving 7 bases between the germline ends. CDR1 and CDR2 from the germline V gene are KGHSH and LQKENI. CDR3 size: 12 residues. CDR3 nucleotides: TGTGCCAGCTCACCACAACAGGGTGGCTACACCTTC. Translation gives CASSPQQGGYTF.

V gene TRBV7-9 combines with J gene TRBJ2-7; weak D call: TRBD2 (5 bases). The V gene's germline CDR1 is SEHNR and CDR2 FQNEAQ (reference sequence). V shed 5 bases and J shed 6 bases, with 17 bases lying between them. The CDR3 consists of 14 residues. CDR3 residues: CASSPRENRFEQYF. CDR3 nucleotides: TGTGCCAGCAGCCCCCGGGAAAATAGGTTCGAGCAGTACTTC.

This chain joins TRBV29-1 and TRBJ1-2, with 7 positions matching TRBD1. This CDR3 spans 14 amino acids. Germline V gives CDR1 SQVTM, CDR2 ANQGSEA. The ends lost 7 bases at V and 4 bases at J; junction bases unmatched: 12. Here the CDR3 DNA reads TGCAGCGCCCGACAGGGAAGTATAGGCTATGGCTACACCTTC. Encoded protein: CSARQGSIGYGYTF.

The rearrangement joins TRBV7-2 to TRBJ2-5; a weak D match, TRBD1 (5 bases). The J call may be wrong; the DNA end is better matched by TRBJ2-7. The CDR3 contains 14 residues. In germline, CDR1 is SGHTA, CDR2 FQGNSA. CDR3: CASRLGPGRDEQYF. CDR3 sequence (DNA): TGTGCCAGCAGACTCGGACCGGGCAGGGACGAGCAGTACTTC.

The V and J genes are TRBV7-9 and TRBJ1-5; D is possibly TRBD1 (5 bases). The CDR3 has 18 residues. Germline V gene data show CDR1 as SEHNR and CDR2 as FQNEAQ (reference sequence). V dropped 2 bases and J dropped 0 bases, with 17 bases sitting between them. Here the CDR3 reads CASSLNRDGEYSNQPQHF. The CDR3 DNA is TGTGCCAGCAGCTTAAATCGGGACGGCGAATATAGCAATCAGCCCCAGCATTTT.

The CDR3 sequence is CASSPPSGLEAEAFF. CDR3 sequence (DNA): TGTGCCAGCTCACCACCGTCCGGGCTTGAGGCTGAAGCTTTCTTT. The V and J genes are TRBV18 and TRBJ1-1, with D hard to call. CDR1 KGHSH and CDR2 LQKENI come from the germline V gene. Trimming took 0 bases from V and 6 from J, leaving 14 bases between them. This CDR3 comprises 15 residues. The full variable domain, with the rest looked up from reference TRBV18 and TRBJ1-1, is NAGVMQNPRHLVRRRGQEARLRCSPMKGHSHVYWYRQLPEEGLKFMVYLQKENIIDESGMPKERFSAEFPKEGPSILRIQQVVRGDSAAYFCASSPPSGLEAEAFFGQGTRLTVV.

There are a few counts of this clonotype. The chain uses TRBV9 and TRBJ2-3, with D perhaps matching TRBD2 (7 bases). V lost 1 base and J lost 6, with 21 bases in between. The germline CDR1 and CDR2 sequences are SGDLS and YYNGEE. CDR3 length equals 17 residues. This CDR3 reads CASSVSPPSGGQDTQYF. The CDR3 nucleotides read TGTGCCAGCAGCGTATCCCCACCCTCGGGGGGCCAGGATACGCAGTATTTT.

Comments on this clonotype: A read error is possible here, since a much larger clone lies one base away. The chain recombines TRBV20-1 with TRBJ2-3, with D possibly called TRBD1 or TRBD2 (7 bases each). The CDR3 contains 21 residues. Trimming pared 3 bases from V and 8 bases from J, leaving 39 bases between. Looked up from germline, CDR1 is DFQATT and CDR2 is SNEGSKA (reference sequence). The DNA of the CDR3 is TGCAGTGCTAGCGGCTTACGGCTTGCCAGCCCAGCAGGGGGGTGGGGGGGTACGCAGTATTTT. Protein product: CSASGLRLASPAGGWGGTQYF.

This rearrangement joins TRBV20-1 to TRBJ2-1; TRBD2 matches 10 bases. The CDR3 sequence is 13 residues long. J lost 4 bases, V lost 6 bases, and 3 bases had no gene match. Germline V gene sequence: CDR1 DFQATT, CDR2 SNEGSKA (reference sequence). The CDR3 spells CSAETSGYNEQFF. DNA for the CDR3: TGCAGTGCGGAGACTAGCGGGTACAATGAGCAGTTCTTC.

The genes are TRBV6-5 and TRBJ1-1, with D perhaps matching TRBD1 (6 bases). Germline V gene lookup returns CDR1 MNHEY and CDR2 SVGAGI. The CDR3 sequence is 17 residues long. V was clipped by 0 bases and J by 0 bases, with 14 bases between them. The CDR3: CASSYSRQAIVNTEAFF. CDR3 nucleotides: TGTGCCAGCAGTTACTCCCGACAGGCGATTGTGAACACTGAAGCTTTCTTT.

There are a few counts of this clonotype. This rearrangement joins TRBV11-2 to TRBJ1-2; a possible D gene is TRBD1 (6 bases). This CDR3 has 15 residues. Germline values: CDR1 SGHAT, CDR2 FQNNGV. The V gene lost 1 base and the J gene lost 5 bases, with 14 bases spanning the gap. The CDR3 loop reads CASSLVWGAGYGYTF. The CDR3 DNA reads as TGTGCCAGCAGCTTAGTTTGGGGGGCTGGGTATGGCTACACCTTC.

The rearrangement joins TRBV7-9 to TRBJ1-6, with D hard to call. V was pared by 7 bases and J by 2 bases, with 6 bases between. This CDR3 has 13 residues. Germline CDR1 is SEHNR and CDR2 is FQNEAQ (reference sequence). In nucleotides, the CDR3 is TGTGCCAGCACGGGTCCCTATAATTCACCCCTCCACTTT. Translating it yields CASTGPYNSPLHF.

J is TRBJ2-1 and V is TRBV11-2; TRBD2 is a possible D gene (6 bases). Trimming shortened V by 4 bases and J by 4 bases, and 11 bases separated the two germline ends. The CDR3 spans 14 residues. The germline CDR1 and CDR2 sequences are SGHAT and FQNNGV. Here the CDR3 reads CASSSLRGYNEQFF. CDR3 DNA: TGTGCCAGCAGCTCTCTGCGGGGATACAATGAGCAGTTCTTC. The whole variable domain, filled in from reference TRBV11-2 and TRBJ2-1, reads EAGVAQSPRYKIIEKRQSVAFWCNPISGHATLYWYQQILGQGPKLLIQFQNNGVVDDSQLPKDRFSAERLKGVDSTLKIQPAKLEDSAVYLCASSSLRGYNEQFFGPGTRLTVL.

This clonotype has at least ten counts. The CDR3 protein is CSARVGGVYQETQYF. The CDR3 DNA sequence: TGCAGTGCCCGAGTGGGCGGGGTGTACCAAGAGACCCAGTACTTC. The chain uses TRBV20-1 and TRBJ2-5; D may be TRBD2 (6 bases). The CDR3 runs to 15 residues. V lost 6 bases to trimming and J lost 0 bases, with 17 bases between them. Germline V gives CDR1 DFQATT, CDR2 SNEGSKA (reference sequence).

This clonotype was detected only a few times. The chain joins TRBV3-1 to TRBJ1-2, with D possibly TRBD1 on 6 matching bases. In germline, CDR1 is LGHDT, CDR2 YNNKEL (reference sequence). This CDR3 contains 14 residues. V was trimmed by 3 bases and J by 3 bases, leaving 11 bases between them. The chain's CDR3 is CASSQAGVDYGYTF. The CDR3, as DNA: TGTGCCAGCAGCCAGGCAGGGGTGGACTATGGCTACACCTTC.